The source of this TCR beta chain is a study of CD8 T cells in Susac syndrome. Random hexamers primed reverse transcription of about 0.5 to 1 ug RNA. TCRdb reprocessed the immunoSEQ multiplex PCR reads with MiXCR, giving one entry per CDR3 protein. The table lists fewer than 200,000 distinct CDR3 sequences, approximately 95% of them singletons. V gave up 6 bases and J gave up 4 bases; unmatched junction bases: 7. Per germline, CDR1 SGHNT and CDR2 YENEEA. The CDR3 contains 15 residues. This TCR was recovered from a human donor with multiple sclerosis. The sequencing sample was made of CD8+ T cells from PBMCs. This chain connects TRBV11-3 to TRBJ2-1, with 9 bases identical to TRBD2. The CDR3 DNA sequence: TGTGCCAGCAGTCAACAGCGGGGGGCATACAATGAGCAGTTCTTC. It is translated as CASSQQRGAYNEQFF.